This T cell receptor (beta chain) was identified in a study of blood T cell repertoires in COVID-19. Study overall: From the United States, Italy and Spain came samples of acute and convalescent COVID-19.

V gave up 8 bases and J gave up 7 bases; unmatched junction bases: 9. Germline assignment: CDR1 SNHLY and CDR2 FYNNEI. This CDR3 has 13 residues. Per the study methods: Amplification of reference gene primers was used by the study to estimate nucleated cell counts. Sequencing used immunoSEQ multiplex PCR; TCRdb keeps in-frame clones, though not all of them. For V, J and clone size, that table is used; D and trimming come from the DNA. Of around 60,000 clones listed, roughly 79% are singletons. This clonotype originated in a human donor in a cohort sampled during active COVID-19. The chain couples TRBV2 to TRBJ2-7; 9 bases are shared with TRBD1. Sequenced input: peripheral blood. The CDR3 region is CASEDRGSWEQYF. CDR3 coding DNA: TGTGCCAGCGAGGACAGGGGCAGTTGGGAGCAGTACTTC.